The T cell receptor (beta chain) described here comes from a study of monozygotic twins with inflammatory bowel disease. Each sample's cDNA came from eight separate reactions. TCRdb reprocessed the 5' RACE reads, with one entry per CDR3 protein and no DNA. Recorded here are under 45,000 distinct CDR3 sequences; the top ten clones represent 5% to 6%. The CDR3 contains 15 residues. The germline gives CDR1 KGHSH, CDR2 LQKENI. Note on this clonotype: Its antigen is not identified.

Notes on the study in general: The authors found no support for a single strong IBD-associated signal or clonotype. Concordant and discordant twins showed no difference in repertoire similarity, possibly from limited power.

The chain joins TRBV18 to TRBJ2-5; absent DNA, TCRdb's TRBD1 call cannot be checked. The sequencing input was blood. The clonotype originates from a human donor with ulcerative colitis or Crohn's disease, or a healthy co-twin of an affected twin (not recorded which). This chain's CDR3 is CASSPSTVGSETQYF. Full variable domain (rest looked up from reference TRBV18 and TRBJ2-5): NAGVMQNPRHLVRRRGQEARLRCSPMKGHSHVYWYRQLPEEGLKFMVYLQKENIIDESGMPKERFSAEFPKEGPSILRIQQVVRGDSAAYFCASSPSTVGSETQYFGPGTRLLVL.